Shown below are 28 T cell receptor beta chains from a single sample sequenced in a study of CD8 T cells in Susac syndrome. It was with random hexamers that roughly 0.5 to 1 ug RNA was reverse transcribed. Via MiXCR, TCRdb re-called the immunoSEQ multiplex PCR reads, giving one row per CDR3 protein. The data show tens of thousands of distinct CDR3 sequences, roughly 90% seen once. The material sequenced was CD8+ T cells from PBMCs. Source of these receptors: a human donor with multiple sclerosis.

The gene calls are TRBV14 and TRBJ2-1; 8 nucleotides line up with TRBD2. After removal of 0 bases from V and 7 bases from J, the junction contained 8 bases not matched to a gene. Germline CDR1 is SGHDN and CDR2 is FVKESK. The CDR3 consists of 16 residues. Here the CDR3 reads CASSQEGLESFNEQFF. The CDR3 bases are TGTGCCAGCAGCCAAGAGGGACTAGAGTCCTTTAATGAGCAGTTCTTC.

The J gene is TRBJ1-1, the V gene TRBV7-8, with 8 bases fitting TRBD1. Losses at the gene ends were 5 bases for V and 1 base for J; bases not matched to a gene: 9. This CDR3 has 16 residues. Germline CDR1 and CDR2: SGHVS and FQNEAQ. The CDR3 DNA sequence: TGTGCCAGCAGCCCAACGGACAGGGATTGGAACACTGAAGCTTTCTTT. This encodes CASSPTDRDWNTEAFF.

This sequence joins TRBV4-3 and TRBJ2-3; D is unresolved. This CDR3 has 16 amino acids. The V gene lost 8 bases and the J gene lost 0 bases, with 18 bases spanning the gap. CDR1 is LGHNA, CDR2 YSLEER, per germline. In nucleotides, the CDR3 is TGCGCCAGCTCCCCCTCCCAGGCCCCAAGCACAGATACGCAGTATTTT. Its translation: CASSPSQAPSTDTQYF.

The chain employs TRBV27 and TRBJ2-5, with 7 bases matching TRBD1. The CDR3 covers 15 residues. Germline values: CDR1 MNHEY, CDR2 SMNVEV (reference sequence). Trimming removed 5 bases from V and 3 bases from J; junction bases left unmatched: 9. The DNA for the CDR3 is TGTGCCAGCAGTCGGAACCGGGACAGCAAAGAGACCCAGTACTTC. Translating gives CASSRNRDSKETQYF.

The chain is built from TRBV7-9 and TRBJ2-7; D is ambiguous. CDR1 is SEHNR and CDR2 is FQNEAQ in the germline V gene (reference sequence). V was clipped by 3 bases and J by 4 bases, with 4 bases between them. The length of the CDR3 is 11 residues. The CDR3 here is CASSLRYEQYF. The CDR3 coding sequence is TGTGCCAGCAGCTTGAGGTACGAGCAGTACTTC.

The chain's CDR3 is CASSPGTGVTYEQYF. The CDR3 region has the DNA TGTGCCAGCAGCCCCGGGACAGGGGTGACCTACGAGCAGTACTTC. This sequence joins TRBV2 and TRBJ2-7, with TRBD1 matching 10 bases. Germline CDR1 is SNHLY and CDR2 is FYNNEI. The CDR3 is 15 amino acids. With V trimmed by 6 bases and J by 2 bases, 7 bases remained unmatched.

This chain links TRBV6-5 with TRBJ2-2; D is undetermined. This CDR3 has 14 residues. The V end was cut by 0 bases, the J end by 2 bases, with 4 bases between. Per the germline V gene, CDR1 is MNHEY and CDR2 is SVGAGI. CDR3 DNA: TGTGCCAGCAGTTACTCAGAAAACACCGGGGAGCTGTTTTTT. It is translated as CASSYSENTGELFF.

The chain uses TRBV3-1 and TRBJ1-1; maybe TRBD1 (5 bases). The CDR3 totals 12 residues. Trimming shortened V by 4 bases and J by 5 bases, and 8 bases separated the two germline ends. Germline values: CDR1 LGHDT, CDR2 YNNKEL (reference sequence). CDR3 nucleotide sequence: TGTGCCAGCAGCCCACGGGGGACTGAAGCTTTCTTT. Its translation is CASSPRGTEAFF.

CDR3 loop: CASSHPRGGAADTQYF. The CDR3 DNA reads as TGTGCCAGCAGCCACCCCCGCGGGGGGGCGGCAGATACGCAGTATTTT. The V and J genes are TRBV13 and TRBJ2-3; 9 nucleotides match TRBD2. The germline V gene encodes CDR1 PRHDT and CDR2 FYEKMQ (reference sequence). The length of the CDR3 is 16 residues. V lost 5 bases to trimming and J lost 4 bases; unmatched junction nucleotides: 10.

The chain links TRBV28 to TRBJ1-2; TRBD1 might be the D (5 bases). The CDR3 runs 11 residues. V was trimmed by 8 bases and J by 4 bases, leaving 8 bases between them. The germline gives CDR1 MDHEN, CDR2 SYDVKM. The CDR3 nucleotides are TGTGCCAGCGGGGACTTCTATGGCTACACCTTC. It specifies CASGDFYGYTF.

The sample holds one count of this clonotype. This chain uses TRBV30 with TRBJ2-5, with D maybe TRBD2 (6 bases). CDR1 is GTSNPN and CDR2 is SVGIG in the germline V gene (reference sequence). Deletions cut 0 bases from V and 3 bases from J, with 26 bases between. The CDR3 spans 19 residues. The CDR3 bases are TGTGCCTGGAGTGTAGGGACGCTTCGTCCAGGGACGGGAGAAGAGACCCAGTACTTC. This encodes CAWSVGTLRPGTGEETQYF.

The chain joins TRBV7-2 to TRBJ2-2, with 10 bases aligning to TRBD2. CDR3 length: 16 amino acids. Germline CDR1 and CDR2: SGHTA and FQGNSA. J lost 3 bases, V lost 4 bases, and 5 bases had no gene match. The CDR3 loop reads CASSWLAGDYTGELFF. The CDR3 nucleotides read TGTGCCAGCAGCTGGCTAGCGGGGGACTACACCGGGGAGCTGTTTTTT.

V gene TRBV12-3 or TRBV12-4 combines with J gene TRBJ2-7, with 10 bases fitting TRBD1. This CDR3 has 15 amino acids. V shed 5 bases, J shed 0 bases, and the junction held 4 bases outside the gene matches. Written as DNA, the CDR3 is TGTGCCAGCAGTCGGGACAGGGGCTACTCCTACGAGCAGTACTTC. It is translated as CASSRDRGYSYEQYF.

The chain joins TRBV7-3 to TRBJ2-5; weak D call: TRBD1 (5 bases). Trimming shortened V by 4 bases and J by 5 bases, and 11 bases separated the two germline ends. CDR1 SGHTA and CDR2 FQGTGA come from the germline V gene. CDR3 length: 13 residues. The CDR3, as DNA: TGTGCCAGCAGCTCCCAGGGTGGGGAGACCCAGTACTTC. It translates to CASSSQGGETQYF. Drawing the rest from reference TRBV7-3 and TRBJ2-5, the complete variable domain is GAGVSQTPSNKVTEKGKYVELRCDPISGHTALYWYRQSLGQGPEFLIYFQGTGAADDSGLPNDRFFAVRPEGSVSTLKIQRTERGDSAVYLCASSSQGGETQYFGPGTRLLVL.

The chain uses TRBV2 and TRBJ2-1, with a tentative D call TRBD2 (5 bases). Per germline, CDR1 SNHLY and CDR2 FYNNEI. Trimming shortened V by 3 bases and J by 6 bases, and 15 bases separated the two germline ends. This CDR3 comprises 15 residues. The CDR3 nucleotides are TGTGCCAGCAGTGATCTAGAGGAGGTTTTCAATGAGCAGTTCTTC. This encodes CASSDLEEVFNEQFF.

In this sample, this clonotype turned up once. CDR3 region: CASNQPEDGYTF. CDR3 in DNA: TGTGCCAGCAACCAACCTGAGGATGGCTACACCTTC. The V gene is TRBV2, the J gene TRBJ1-2; D remains unclear. Germline loops: CDR1 SNHLY, CDR2 FYNNEI. Trimming removed 7 bases from V and 6 bases from J, with 12 bases in between. The CDR3 covers 12 residues.

The chain has TRBV9 and TRBJ1-1; the D is unclear. This CDR3 has 12 residues. CDR1 SGDLS and CDR2 YYNGEE come from the germline V gene. Trimming cost V 0 bases and J 8 bases, with 8 bases left between them. The CDR3 nucleotides are TGTGCCAGCAGCGTAGCGAATGGGGAAGCTTTCTTT. Its translation is CASSVANGEAFF.

The chain employs TRBV27 and TRBJ2-2; D gene uncertain. V was trimmed by 5 bases and J by 6 bases, leaving 16 bases between them. CDR1 is MNHEY and CDR2 is SMNVEV in the germline V gene (reference sequence). The CDR3 is made up of 15 amino acids. The CDR3 is CASSPTSEGSGELFF. CDR3 nucleotide sequence: TGTGCCAGCAGTCCCACGTCAGAAGGGTCCGGGGAGCTGTTTTTT.

V and J are TRBV2 and TRBJ1-1; unclear D gene. The CDR3 is made up of 12 amino acids. The V gene lost 3 bases and the J gene lost 5 bases, with 7 bases spanning the gap. The V gene's germline CDR1 is SNHLY and CDR2 FYNNEI. The CDR3: CASSDPETEAFF. For the CDR3, the DNA is TGTGCCAGCAGTGATCCCGAGACTGAAGCTTTCTTT.

The rearrangement links TRBV6-1 to TRBJ2-7, with 7 bases identical to TRBD2. This CDR3 has 13 residues. V shed 8 bases and J 2 bases; nucleotides not matched to a gene: 6. The germline V gene encodes CDR1 MNHNS and CDR2 SASEGT. CDR3 amino acids: CASSQGGAYEQYF. For the CDR3, the DNA is TGTGCCAGCTCCCAGGGAGGGGCCTACGAGCAGTACTTC.

The table lists this clonotype with a count of one. The chain employs TRBV2 and TRBJ2-7; 7 nucleotides agree with TRBD1. The J segment lost 3 bases and the V segment lost 5 bases, leaving 7 bases of the junction unmatched. Germline values: CDR1 SNHLY, CDR2 FYNNEI. There are 14 residues in the CDR3. The CDR3 loop is CASSLRQGVYEQYF. For the CDR3, the DNA is TGTGCCAGCAGTCTCCGACAGGGAGTCTACGAGCAGTACTTC.

This clonotype was observed once. J is TRBJ2-3 and V is TRBV27, with TRBD2 matching 12 bases. The CDR3 contains 20 residues. The germline V gene has CDR1 MNHEY and CDR2 SMNVEV (reference sequence). V was clipped by 5 bases and J by 0 bases; unmatched bases: 15. In DNA form, the CDR3 reads TGTGCCAGCAGTATCACCTTAGGGCTAGCGGGGGGGCTTAGCACAGATACGCAGTATTTT. Its translation is CASSITLGLAGGLSTDTQYF.

The chain joins TRBV6-6 to TRBJ2-1; the D gene is possibly TRBD2 (6 bases). CDR3 size: 15 residues. The germline V gene encodes CDR1 MNHNY and CDR2 SVGAGI (reference sequence). V lost 6 bases and J lost 8, with 20 bases in between. DNA of the CDR3: TGTGCCAGCAGCCCAAGCGGGCAATCGGTCGATGAGCAGTTCTTC. Its translation is CASSPSGQSVDEQFF.

This sequence joins TRBV3-1 and TRBJ1-4; 7 nucleotides align to TRBD1. J was trimmed by 8 bases and V by 0 bases; bases with no gene match: 9. Germline V gene data show CDR1 as LGHDT and CDR2 as YNNKEL (reference sequence). The CDR3 is 16 residues long. In DNA form, the CDR3 reads TGTGCCAGCAGCCAAGAGCGAACAGGGGCACTCGAAAAACTGTTTTTT. Protein sequence: CASSQERTGALEKLFF.

This chain joins TRBV12-3 or TRBV12-4 and TRBJ1-1; 8 bases are a match to TRBD1. The ends lost 6 bases at V and 0 bases at J; junction bases unmatched: 21. The CDR3 covers 20 residues. The chain's CDR3 is CASSPLRQGILSRLNTEAFF. The CDR3, as DNA: TGTGCCAGCAGCCCTCTACGACAGGGGATCCTGTCACGTTTGAACACTGAAGCTTTCTTT.

The chain uses TRBV12-3 or TRBV12-4 and TRBJ2-1; 8 positions match TRBD1. The CDR3 is 15 residues long. V was pared by 2 bases and J by 4 bases, with 4 bases of the junction left unmatched. The CDR3 DNA reads TGTGCCAGCAGTTTAACGCAGGGGGCATACAATGAGCAGTTCTTC. Amino acids: CASSLTQGAYNEQFF.

The chain uses TRBV20-1 and TRBJ2-7; TRBD2 matches at 8 bases. CDR1 and CDR2 (germline): DFQATT, SNEGSKA (reference sequence). CDR3 length: 15 amino acids. Germline trimming cut 3 bases from V and 0 bases from J; bases unmatched to any gene: 7. The CDR3 coding sequence is TGCAGTGCTAGGGACTTAGCGGGAACCTCCTACGAGCAGTACTTC. The encoded protein is CSARDLAGTSYEQYF.

This chain links TRBV9 with TRBJ1-1; the match to TRBD1 covers 7 bases. CDR3 size: 14 residues. After removal of 4 bases from V and 1 base from J, the junction contained 4 bases not matched to a gene. Germline V CDR1 and CDR2: SGDLS, YYNGEE. As DNA, the CDR3 is TGTGCCAGCAGCATGACAGGGACGAACACTGAAGCTTTCTTT. Translated: CASSMTGTNTEAFF.